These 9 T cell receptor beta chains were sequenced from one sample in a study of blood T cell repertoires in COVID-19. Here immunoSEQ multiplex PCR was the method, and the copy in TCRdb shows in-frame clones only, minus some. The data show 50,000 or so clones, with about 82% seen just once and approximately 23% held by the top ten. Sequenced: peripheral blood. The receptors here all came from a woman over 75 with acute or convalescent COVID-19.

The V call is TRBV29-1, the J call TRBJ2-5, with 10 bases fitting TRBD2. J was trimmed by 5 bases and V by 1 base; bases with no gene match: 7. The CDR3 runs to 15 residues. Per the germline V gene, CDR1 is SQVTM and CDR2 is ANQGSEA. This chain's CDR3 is CSVEGLAGDLETQYF. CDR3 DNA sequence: TGCAGCGTTGAAGGGCTAGCGGGAGATCTGGAGACCCAGTACTTC.

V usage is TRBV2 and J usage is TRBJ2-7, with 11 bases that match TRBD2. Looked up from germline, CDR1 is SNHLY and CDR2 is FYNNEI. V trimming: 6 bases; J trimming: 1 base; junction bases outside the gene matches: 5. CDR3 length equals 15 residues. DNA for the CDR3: TGTGCCAGCAGAACTACTAGCGGGGGTTCCTACGAGCAGTACTTC. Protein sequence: CASRTTSGGSYEQYF.

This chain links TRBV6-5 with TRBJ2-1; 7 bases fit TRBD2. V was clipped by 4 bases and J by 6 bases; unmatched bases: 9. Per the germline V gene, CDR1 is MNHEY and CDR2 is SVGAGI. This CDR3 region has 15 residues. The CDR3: CASSSLLAIGNEQFF. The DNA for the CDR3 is TGTGCCAGCAGTTCCTTACTAGCGATCGGCAATGAGCAGTTCTTC.

The chain's CDR3 is CASSLSGYGYTF. For the CDR3, the DNA is TGCGCCAGCAGCTTGTCAGGGTATGGCTACACCTTC. The chain uses TRBV5-1 and TRBJ1-2; possibly TRBD1 for D (5 bases). This CDR3 is 12 amino acids long. Germline assignment: CDR1 SGHRS and CDR2 YFSETQ. The V end lost 1 base, the J end lost 5 bases, and 6 bases lay between the germline ends.

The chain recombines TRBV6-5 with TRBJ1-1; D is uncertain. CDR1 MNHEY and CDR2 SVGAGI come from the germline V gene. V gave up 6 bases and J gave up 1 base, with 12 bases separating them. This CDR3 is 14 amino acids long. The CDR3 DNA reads TGTGCCAGCAGCGAGATCCCCCCGAACACTGAAGCTTTCTTT. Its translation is CASSEIPPNTEAFF.

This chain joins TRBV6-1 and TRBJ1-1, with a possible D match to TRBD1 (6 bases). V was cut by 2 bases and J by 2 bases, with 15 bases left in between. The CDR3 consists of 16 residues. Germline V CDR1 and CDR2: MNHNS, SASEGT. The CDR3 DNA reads TGTGCCAGCAGTGAACGCTATAGGGGACAAAACACTGAAGCTTTCTTT. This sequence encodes CASSERYRGQNTEAFF.

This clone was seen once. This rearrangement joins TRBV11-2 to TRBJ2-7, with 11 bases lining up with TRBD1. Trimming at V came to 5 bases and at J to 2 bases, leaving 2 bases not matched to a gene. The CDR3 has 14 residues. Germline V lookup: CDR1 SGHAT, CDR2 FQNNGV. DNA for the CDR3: TGTGCCAGCAGCCGGACAGGGGGCACCTACGAGCAGTACGTC. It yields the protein CASSRTGGTYEQYV.

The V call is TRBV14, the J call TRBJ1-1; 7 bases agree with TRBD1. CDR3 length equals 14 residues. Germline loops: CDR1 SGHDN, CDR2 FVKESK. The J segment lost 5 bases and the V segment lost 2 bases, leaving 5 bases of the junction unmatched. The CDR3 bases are TGTGCCAGCAGCCAAAGAGGGGGCGAAACTGAAGCTTTCTTT. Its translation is CASSQRGGETEAFF.

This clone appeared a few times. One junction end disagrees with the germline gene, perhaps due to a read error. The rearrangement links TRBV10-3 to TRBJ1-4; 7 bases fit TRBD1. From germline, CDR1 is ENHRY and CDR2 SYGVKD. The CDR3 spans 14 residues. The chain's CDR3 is CAIGEQGSNEKLFF. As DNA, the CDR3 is TGTGCCATCGGTGAACAGGGGTCTAATGAAAAACTGTTTTTT.